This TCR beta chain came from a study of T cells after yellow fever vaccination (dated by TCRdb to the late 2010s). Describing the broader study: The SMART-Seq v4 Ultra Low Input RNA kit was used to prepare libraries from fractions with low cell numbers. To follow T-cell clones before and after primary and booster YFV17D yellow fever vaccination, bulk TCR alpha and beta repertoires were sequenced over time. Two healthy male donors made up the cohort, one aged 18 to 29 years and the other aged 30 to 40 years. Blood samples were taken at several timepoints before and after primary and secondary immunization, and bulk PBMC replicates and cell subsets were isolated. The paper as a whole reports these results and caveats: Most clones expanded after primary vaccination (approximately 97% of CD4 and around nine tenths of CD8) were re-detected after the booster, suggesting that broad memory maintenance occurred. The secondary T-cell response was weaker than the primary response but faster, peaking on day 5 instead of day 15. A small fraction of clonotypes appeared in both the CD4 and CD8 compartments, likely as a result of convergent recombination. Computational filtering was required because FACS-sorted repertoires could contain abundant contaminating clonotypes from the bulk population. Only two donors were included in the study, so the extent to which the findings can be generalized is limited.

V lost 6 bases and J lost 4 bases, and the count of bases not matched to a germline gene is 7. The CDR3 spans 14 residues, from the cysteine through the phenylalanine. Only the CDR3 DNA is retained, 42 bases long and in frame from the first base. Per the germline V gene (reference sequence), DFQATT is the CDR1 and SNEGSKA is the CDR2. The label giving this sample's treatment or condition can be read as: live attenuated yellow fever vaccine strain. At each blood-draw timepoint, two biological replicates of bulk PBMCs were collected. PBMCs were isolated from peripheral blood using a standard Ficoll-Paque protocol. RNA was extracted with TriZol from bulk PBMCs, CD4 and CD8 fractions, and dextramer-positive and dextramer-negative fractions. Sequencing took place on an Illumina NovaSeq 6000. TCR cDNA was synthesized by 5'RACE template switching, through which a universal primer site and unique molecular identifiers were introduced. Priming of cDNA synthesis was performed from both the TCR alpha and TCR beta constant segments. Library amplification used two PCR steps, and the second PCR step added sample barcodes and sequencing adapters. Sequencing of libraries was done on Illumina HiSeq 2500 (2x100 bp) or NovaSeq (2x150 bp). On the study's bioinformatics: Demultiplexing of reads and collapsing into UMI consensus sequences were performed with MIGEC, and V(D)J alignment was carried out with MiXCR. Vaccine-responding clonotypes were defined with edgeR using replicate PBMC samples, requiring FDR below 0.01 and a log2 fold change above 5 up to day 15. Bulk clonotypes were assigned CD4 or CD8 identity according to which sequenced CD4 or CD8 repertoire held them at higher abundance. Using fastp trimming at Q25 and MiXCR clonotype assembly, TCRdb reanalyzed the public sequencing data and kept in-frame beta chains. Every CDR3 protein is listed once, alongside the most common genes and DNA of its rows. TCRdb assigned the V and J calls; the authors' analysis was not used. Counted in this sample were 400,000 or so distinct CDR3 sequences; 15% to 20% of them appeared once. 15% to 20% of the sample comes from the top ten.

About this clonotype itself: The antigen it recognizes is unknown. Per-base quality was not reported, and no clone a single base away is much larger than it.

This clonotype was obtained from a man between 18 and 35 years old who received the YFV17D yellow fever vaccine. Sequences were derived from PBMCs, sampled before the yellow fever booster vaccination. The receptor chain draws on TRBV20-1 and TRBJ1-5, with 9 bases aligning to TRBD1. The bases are TGCAGTGCGGCCGGGACAGGGTGGAATCAGCCCCAGCATTTT. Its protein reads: CSAAGTGWNQPQHF.